This TCR beta chain was recovered during a study of blood T cell repertoires in COVID-19 (dated by TCRdb to the early 2020s). Background on the whole study: Collaborator samples came from the United States, Italy and Spain and covered acute and convalescent phases of COVID-19. The material from the prospective study consisted of cDNA or gDNA derived from T cells, B-cell-depleted T cells, or PBMCs. The dataset comprised deeply sampled blood TCRbeta repertoires from subjects exposed to, actively infected with, or recovered from COVID-19. The repertoires were made available in a free public database intended to serve as a resource for research on the immune response to SARS-CoV-2. Samples were obtained from the ongoing ImmuneRACE study (first 160 participants) and from over a thousand subjects provided by 6 global collaborators. Nearly every sample came with metadata listing a de-identified subject ID, COVID-19 status, age in years and sex. Where available, HLA class I and class II types were obtained from metadata supplied by the sample provider rather than from assay-based typing. Results and caveats for the whole study, not just this receptor: The amount of clinical and demographic metadata varied by source and participant and was provided uncurated.

Each collaborating institution followed its own protocols to collect whole blood in K2EDTA tubes. For TCRbeta analysis, collaborators shipped samples in one of three forms: frozen whole blood, isolated PBMCs, or DNA extracted from either of those sample types. The CDR3 covers 14 residues, taking in both the cysteine and the phenylalanine. Just the 42-base CDR3 DNA is kept, in frame starting at base 1. TCRbeta CDR3 regions were amplified from genomic DNA by means of the immunoSEQ Assay, a bias-controlled multiplex PCR. The original pipeline was this. Nucleated cell counts per sample were estimated from amplification of reference gene primers within the assay. Sequence reads were collapsed and filtered to measure the absolute abundance of every unique TCRbeta CDR3 rearrangement. For each sample, productive Simpson clonality was calculated as the square root of Simpson's diversity index over productive rearrangements. The source is immuneACCESS, and TCRdb retained only in-frame sequences with V and J called. Part of the clones is not carried over; for the studies checked, unresolved V genes explain less than half of this, and the remainder is unexplained. From that table come the V and J calls and clone size; the DNA was used to work out D and trimming. Here the sample has about 140,000 clones; around 83% occur a single time. The ten largest clonotypes hold less than 5% of the sample.

As regards this clone: The target of this receptor is not known. No much larger clonotype is one base removed from it; base qualities were not supplied.

This TCR came from a woman at least 80 years old with acute or convalescent COVID-19. The sequencing input was peripheral blood. The chain is encoded by TRBV1 joined to TRBJ1-4. TRBV1 is a pseudogene. This receptor has the CDR3 CTSSPLSPNEKLFF. The DNA sequence follows: TGCACCAGCAGCCCCCTTAGCCCTAATGAAAAACTGTTTTTT.